This T cell receptor (beta chain) originates from a study of blood T cells in healthy people across ages. At least 5.5 micrograms of total RNA were extracted per sample. A second about 7 to 11 cycle PCR used barcoded and J-beta primers. TCRdb used MiXCR to reprocess the 5' RACE reads, holding one entry per CDR3 protein. Of about 1.1 million distinct CDR3 sequences detected, 35% to 40% appear once; the ten largest clones hold around 13%. Study-level results: Observed TCR beta diversity per million T cells went down as age went up. This fall followed a roughly linear course with age.

To note about this clonotype: Its antigen is unknown. This may arise from a read error, as a much more abundant clone is one base away.

Sequencing was carried out using blood. The TCR sequence derives from a man in his late teens or twenties in good health.

The CDR3: CASSHKETQFF. CDR3 nucleotide sequence: TGTGCCAGCAGCCACAAAGAGACCCAGTTCTTC. The gene calls are TRBV7-2 and TRBJ2-1, with D unresolved. Trimming took 5 bases from V and 13 from J, leaving 12 bases between them. The CDR3 runs 11 residues. The germline CDR1 and CDR2 sequences are SGHTA and FQGNSA. The full variable domain, with the rest looked up from reference TRBV7-2 and TRBJ2-1, is GAGVSQSPSNKVTEKGKDVELRCDPISGHTALYWYRQSLGQGLEFLIYFQGNSAPDKSGLPSDRFSAERTGGSVSTLTIQRTQQEDSAVYLCASSHKETQFFGPGTRLTVL.